This T cell receptor (beta chain) came from a study of technical replicates of blood from a handful of donors. The ends lost 0 bases at V and 2 bases at J; junction bases unmatched: 6. The CDR3 covers 17 residues. Germline CDR1 MNHEY, CDR2 SMNVEV (reference sequence). Measured with immunoSEQ multiplex PCR; TCRdb has only the in-frame clones, and not every one. Altogether about 88,000 clones are present, 94% being singletons, with the ten largest covering more than 0.2%. The V and J genes are TRBV27 and TRBJ2-2; 7 bases align to TRBD2. The receptor was derived from a human donor in good health. The source material was T cells isolated from PBMCs. The DNA of the CDR3 is TGTGCCAGCAGTTTATCTGGGCTAGCGGTTAACACCGGGGAGCTGTTTTTT. The encoded protein is CASSLSGLAVNTGELFF.